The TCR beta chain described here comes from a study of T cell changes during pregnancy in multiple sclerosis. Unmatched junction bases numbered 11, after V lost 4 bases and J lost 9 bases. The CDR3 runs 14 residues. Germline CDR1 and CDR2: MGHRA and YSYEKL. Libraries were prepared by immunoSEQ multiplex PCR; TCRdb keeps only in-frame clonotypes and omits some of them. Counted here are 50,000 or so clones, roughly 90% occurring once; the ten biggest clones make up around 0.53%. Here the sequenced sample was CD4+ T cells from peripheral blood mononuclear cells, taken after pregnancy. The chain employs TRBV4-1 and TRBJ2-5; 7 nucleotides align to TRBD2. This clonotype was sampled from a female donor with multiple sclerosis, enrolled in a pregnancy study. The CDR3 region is CASSPPGGWSSQYF. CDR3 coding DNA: TGCGCCAGCAGCCCCCCCGGGGGGTGGAGCTCCCAGTACTTC.